The subject of this entry is one T cell receptor (beta chain). Antigen specificity is unknown. One heparinised draw of blood, averaging about 116 mL, came from each donor. The data stem from a study of beta chain features in type 1 diabetes. Study results and limitations: TCRB CDR3 length was moderately but significantly reduced in all four CD4+ subsets of Type 1 diabetes patients.

The sequenced template was cDNA made from the entire isolated RNA. This table comes from immunoSEQ multiplex PCR, and its TCRdb copy is limited to in-frame clones, with some not included. Of 350,000 to 400,000 clones listed, around 12% were seen once; the top ten hold approximately 0.011%. Trimming removed 2 bases from V and 7 bases from J, with 12 bases in between. The CDR3 extends over 13 amino acids. Germline V gene data show CDR1 as MNHEY and CDR2 as SVGAGI. The J gene is TRBJ2-7, the V gene TRBV6-5; perhaps TRBD2 as D (6 bases). Source material: naive CD4+ T cells from blood. This sequence was found in a woman aged 18-35 years with type 1 diabetes. The CDR3: CASSYGSGSEQYF. CDR3 sequence (DNA): TGTGCCAGCAGTTACGGGTCCGGGAGTGAGCAGTACTTC.